This T cell receptor beta chain was identified during a study of radiotherapy plus CTLA-4 blockade in lung cancer. Findings and caveats of the study: Expansion of tumor-derived TCR clones was observed in blood after radiotherapy plus ipilimumab. Strongest reported response predictors: early blood clone changes and post-radiation interferon-beta.

People whose metastatic non-small-cell lung cancer was chemo-refractory got focal radiation along with CTLA-4 blockade by ipilimumab. Trimming left V 2 bases short and J 8 bases short, with 13 bases between. The CDR3 is made up of 13 amino acids. Germline CDR1 SGHDT, CDR2 YYEEEE. The method was immunoSEQ multiplex PCR; TCRdb's version includes in-frame clones alone and lacks a portion of them. Of around 59,000 clones in the sample, approximately 65% were seen once. A note on this clone: Its matching antigen is unknown.

The input for sequencing was peripheral blood, taken from a patient treated with radiotherapy plus ipilimumab. The chain couples TRBV5-6 to TRBJ1-2, with TRBD1 as a possible D gene (5 bases). The source is a human donor with non-small cell lung cancer whose response to radiotherapy plus ipilimumab could not be evaluated. The CDR3, as DNA: TGTGCCAGCAGCTTAGGAGGGGCGCAAGGCTACACCTTC. Residues: CASSLGGAQGYTF.